This T cell receptor beta chain stems from a study of PD-L1 blockade in urothelial cancer. Study in general: Study patients had been treated with 0 to 3 previous chemotherapy regimens. The median T cell count in blood samples was 110,000 to 150,000.

The CDR3 consists of 13 residues. V shed 6 bases, J shed 2 bases, and the junction held 3 bases outside the gene matches. Germline CDR1 reads KGHSH; CDR2 reads LQKENI. Profiled with immunoSEQ multiplex PCR; TCRdb holds only in-frame clones, not every one. Among over 40,000 clones listed, 82% were seen once. Each patient supplied 1 to 8 pretreatment and on-treatment samples. The source material was PBMCs, sampled around atezolizumab (anti-PD-L1) treatment. The chain is built from TRBV18 and TRBJ2-5, with 7 bases lining up with TRBD1. The clonotype comes from a man aged 65 to 79 with urothelial cancer. CDR3 sequence (DNA): TGTGCCAGCTCGTGGGGACAGCAAGAGACCCAGTACTTC. Translating gives CASSWGQQETQYF.